One and the same sample provided the 11 T cell receptor beta chains below, sequenced in a study of T cells after yellow fever vaccination. TCRdb analysed the 5' RACE reads with MiXCR anew, one entry per CDR3 protein. The table includes 230,000 or so distinct CDR3 sequences, approximately 3.6% detected once. Sequenced material: PBMCs, taken 15 days after the yellow fever booster vaccination. Receptor source: a young man who received the YFV17D yellow fever vaccine.

This clonotype was seen at least ten times. The genes are TRBV5-1 and TRBJ2-7; D may be TRBD1 (6 bases). The CDR3 is 15 residues long. The germline V gene encodes CDR1 SGHRS and CDR2 YFSETQ. V was cut by 4 bases and J by 5 bases, with 19 bases left in between. The CDR3 reads CASSRRVGASHEQYF. In DNA form, the CDR3 reads TGCGCCAGCAGCCGCAGGGTGGGGGCGAGCCACGAGCAGTACTTC.

Ten or more counts support this clonotype. The gene calls are TRBV6-5 and TRBJ1-2, with a tentative D call TRBD1 (5 bases). In germline, CDR1 is MNHEY, CDR2 SVGAGI. The CDR3 contains 17 residues. V lost 1 base to trimming and J lost 1 base, with 16 bases between them. For the CDR3, the DNA is TGTGCCAGCAGTTACTTTCTTGGCAGGGACCATAACTATGGCTACACCTTC. Its translation is CASSYFLGRDHNYGYTF.

This clonotype was counted at least ten times. The chain joins TRBV5-1 to TRBJ1-4; D is undetermined. CDR1 is SGHRS and CDR2 is YFSETQ in the germline V gene. CDR3 length: 14 amino acids. Trimming took 1 base from V and 4 from J, leaving 8 bases between them. CDR3 amino acids: CASSLYGDNEKLFF. CDR3 in DNA: TGCGCCAGCAGCTTGTACGGTGATAATGAAAAACTGTTTTTT.

This clonotype showed up many times. The J gene is TRBJ2-5, the V gene TRBV6-6; D is perhaps TRBD2 (6 bases). The V gene lost 4 bases and the J gene lost 5 bases, with 17 bases spanning the gap. Germline-derived CDR1 and CDR2 are MNHNY and SVGAGI (reference sequence). The CDR3 has 15 residues. CDR3 DNA sequence: TGTGCCAGCAGTTCCGACCCCCGGGGGTGGGAGACCCAGTACTTC. Its protein product is CASSSDPRGWETQYF.

This clonotype was recorded at least ten times. The V call is TRBV29-1, the J call TRBJ2-3; D gene unclear. V lost 7 bases and J lost 2, with 16 bases in between. CDR1 is SQVTM and CDR2 is ANQGSEA in the germline V gene. CDR3 length: 14 amino acids. The CDR3 nucleotides read TGCAGCGGCCTGACACTCCTCTACACAGATACGCAGTATTTT. Protein product: CSGLTLLYTDTQYF.

Many counts were recorded for this clonotype. V is TRBV5-1 and J is TRBJ2-3; no firm D call. The CDR3 consists of 15 residues. V gave up 0 bases and J gave up 4 bases, with 12 bases separating them. The germline V gene has CDR1 SGHRS and CDR2 YFSETQ. The CDR3 sequence: CASSLAVWSPDTQYF. The CDR3 DNA reads TGCGCCAGCAGCTTGGCCGTGTGGTCGCCAGATACGCAGTATTTT.

This clonotype was observed at least ten times. This chain joins TRBV20-1 and TRBJ1-6; D perhaps matches TRBD1 (5 bases). CDR3 length: 15 amino acids. Deletions cut 0 bases from V and 7 bases from J, with 13 bases between. Germline assignment: CDR1 DFQATT and CDR2 SNEGSKA (reference sequence). The CDR3 coding sequence is TGCAGTGCTAGAGAGGGACTTGGAGGGAATTCACCCCTCCACTTT. As protein: CSAREGLGGNSPLHF.

This chain connects TRBV5-1 to TRBJ1-1, with D unresolved. The germline V gene has CDR1 SGHRS and CDR2 YFSETQ. The CDR3 is made up of 13 amino acids. Trimming shortened V by 2 bases and J by 3 bases, and 8 bases separated the two germline ends. CDR3 region: CASSFSPYTEAFF. The CDR3 nucleotides read TGCGCCAGCAGCTTCAGCCCCTACACTGAAGCTTTCTTT.

This clonotype was counted ten times or more. The V gene is TRBV7-2, the J gene TRBJ2-1; D remains ambiguous. Germline V gives CDR1 SGHTA, CDR2 FQGNSA. V lost 6 bases and J 2 bases, leaving 2 bases between the germline ends. There are 11 residues in the CDR3. CDR3 region: CASRAYNEQFF. CDR3 nucleotides: TGTGCCAGCAGAGCCTACAATGAGCAGTTCTTC.

The sample holds many counts of this clonotype. This chain joins TRBV7-9 and TRBJ2-1; the D gene is possibly TRBD2 (5 bases). V was cut by 5 bases and J by 10 bases, with 18 bases left in between. Germline V gene data show CDR1 as SEHNR and CDR2 as FQNEAQ (reference sequence). CDR3 length: 14 amino acids. CDR3 loop: CASSISGTPLEQFF. The CDR3 coding sequence is TGTGCCAGCAGCATCTCGGGAACCCCCCTAGAGCAGTTCTTC.

This clonotype was found many times. This chain connects TRBV7-8 to TRBJ1-2; the D gene is possibly TRBD1 (6 bases). The CDR3 runs 14 residues. Deletions cut 10 bases from V and 5 bases from J, with 20 bases between. Germline-derived CDR1 and CDR2 are SGHVS and FQNEAQ. Here the CDR3 reads CATNPDGQSYGYTF. The CDR3 DNA follows: TGTGCCACCAATCCCGACGGACAGAGTTATGGCTACACCTTC.